This TCR beta chain was observed in a study of OX40 agonist ivuxolimab in advanced cancers. Background on the study: The drug used for patients, ivuxolimab, was an agonistic anti-OX40 (CD134) antibody.

Measured with immunoSEQ multiplex PCR; TCRdb has only the in-frame clones, and not every one. The sample lists more than 65,000 clones, 75% to 85% seen once, with around 1.1% in the top ten. The V gene's germline CDR1 is MNHEY and CDR2 SVGAGI. This CDR3 region has 13 residues. The V end lost 6 bases, the J end lost 4 bases, and 12 bases lay between the germline ends. This clone was picked up one time. Its antigen is unidentified. Study results and caveats: Among T cells, CD8+ cells averaged more expanded clones than CD4+ cells.

This sample comprised CD4+ or CD8+ T cells sorted from blood, obtained in a trial of the OX40 agonist ivuxolimab. This receptor was obtained from an adult with an advanced solid tumor such as melanoma, head and neck, liver or kidney cancer. The chain recombines TRBV6-5 with TRBJ2-5; perhaps D is TRBD1 or TRBD2 (6 bases each). Here the CDR3 DNA reads TGTGCCAGCAGATTATCGGGGGCAGAGACCCAGTACTTC. Encoded protein: CASRLSGAETQYF.